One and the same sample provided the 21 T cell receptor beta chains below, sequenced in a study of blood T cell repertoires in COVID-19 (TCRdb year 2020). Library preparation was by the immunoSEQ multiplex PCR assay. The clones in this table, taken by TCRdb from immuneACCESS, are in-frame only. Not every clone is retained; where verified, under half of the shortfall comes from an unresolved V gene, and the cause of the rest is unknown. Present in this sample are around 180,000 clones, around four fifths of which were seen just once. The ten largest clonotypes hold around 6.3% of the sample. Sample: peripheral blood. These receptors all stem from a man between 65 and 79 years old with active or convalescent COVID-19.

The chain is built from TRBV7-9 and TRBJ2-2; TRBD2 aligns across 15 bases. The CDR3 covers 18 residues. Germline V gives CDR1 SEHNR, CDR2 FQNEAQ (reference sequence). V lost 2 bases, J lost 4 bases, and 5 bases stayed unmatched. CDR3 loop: CASSLPRTSGGVTGELFF. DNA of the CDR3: TGTGCCAGCAGCTTACCGCGGACTAGCGGGGGGGTCACCGGGGAGCTGTTTTTT.

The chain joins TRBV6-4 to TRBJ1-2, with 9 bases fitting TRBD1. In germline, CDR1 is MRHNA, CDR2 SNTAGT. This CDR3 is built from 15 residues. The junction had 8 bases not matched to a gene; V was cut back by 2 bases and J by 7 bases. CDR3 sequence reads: CASSDPPTTGGGYTF. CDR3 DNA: TGTGCCAGCAGTGACCCACCCACGACAGGGGGTGGCTACACCTTC.

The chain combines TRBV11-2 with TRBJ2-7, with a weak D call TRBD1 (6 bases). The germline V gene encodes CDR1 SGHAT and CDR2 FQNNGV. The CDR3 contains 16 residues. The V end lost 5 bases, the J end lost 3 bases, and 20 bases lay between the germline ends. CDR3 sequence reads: CASSKTQGGAVYEQYF. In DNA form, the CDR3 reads TGTGCCAGCAGCAAGACACAGGGTGGAGCCGTCTACGAGCAGTACTTC.

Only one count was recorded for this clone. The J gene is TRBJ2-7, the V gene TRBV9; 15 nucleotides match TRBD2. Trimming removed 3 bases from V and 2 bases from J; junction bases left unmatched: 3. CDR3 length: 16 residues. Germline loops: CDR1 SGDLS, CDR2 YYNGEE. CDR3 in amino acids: CASSEGTSGRTYEQYF. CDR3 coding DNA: TGTGCCAGCAGCGAGGGGACTAGCGGGAGGACCTACGAGCAGTACTTC.

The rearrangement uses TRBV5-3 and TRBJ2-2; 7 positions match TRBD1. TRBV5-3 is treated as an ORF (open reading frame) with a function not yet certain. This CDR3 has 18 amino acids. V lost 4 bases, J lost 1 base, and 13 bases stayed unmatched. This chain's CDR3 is CARSADRVAFLNTGELFF. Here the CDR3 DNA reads TGTGCCAGAAGCGCCGACAGGGTGGCCTTTTTGAACACCGGGGAGCTGTTTTTT.

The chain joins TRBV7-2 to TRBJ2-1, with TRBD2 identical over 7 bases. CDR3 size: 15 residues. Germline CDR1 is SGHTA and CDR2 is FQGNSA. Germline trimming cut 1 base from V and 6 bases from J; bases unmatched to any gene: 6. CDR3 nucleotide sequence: TGTGCCAGCAGCTTAGTTCGGTGGGGGGGCAATGAGCAGTTCTTC. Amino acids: CASSLVRWGGNEQFF.

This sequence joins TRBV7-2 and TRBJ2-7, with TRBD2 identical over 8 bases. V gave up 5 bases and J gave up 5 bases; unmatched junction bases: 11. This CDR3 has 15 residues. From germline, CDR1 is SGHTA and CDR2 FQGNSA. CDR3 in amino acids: CASSPGRTSLHEQYF. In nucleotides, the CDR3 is TGTGCCAGCAGCCCGGGCAGGACTAGCCTCCACGAGCAGTACTTC. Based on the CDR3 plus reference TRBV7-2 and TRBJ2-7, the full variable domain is GAGVSQSPSNKVTEKGKDVELRCDPISGHTALYWYRQSLGQGLEFLIYFQGNSAPDKSGLPSDRFSAERTGGSVSTLTIQRTQQEDSAVYLCASSPGRTSLHEQYFGPGTRLTVT.

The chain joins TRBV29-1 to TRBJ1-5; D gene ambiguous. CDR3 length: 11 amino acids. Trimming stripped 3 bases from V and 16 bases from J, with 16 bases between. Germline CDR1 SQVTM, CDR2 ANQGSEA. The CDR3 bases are TGCAGCGTTGATTCGGACTCCGGTCAACATTTT. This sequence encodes CSVDSDSGQHF.

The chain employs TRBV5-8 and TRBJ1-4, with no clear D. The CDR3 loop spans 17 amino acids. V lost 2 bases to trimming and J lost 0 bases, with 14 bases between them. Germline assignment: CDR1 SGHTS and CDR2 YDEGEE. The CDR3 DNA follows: TGTGCCAGCAGCTTAAGATTGAGTTTTGCAACTAATGAAAAACTGTTTTTT. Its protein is CASSLRLSFATNEKLFF.

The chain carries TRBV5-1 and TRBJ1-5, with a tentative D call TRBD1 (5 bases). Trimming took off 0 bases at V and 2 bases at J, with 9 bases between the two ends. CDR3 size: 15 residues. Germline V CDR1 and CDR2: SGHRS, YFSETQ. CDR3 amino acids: CASSLGQHGNQPQHF. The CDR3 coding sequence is TGCGCCAGCAGCTTGGGACAGCATGGCAATCAGCCCCAGCATTTT.

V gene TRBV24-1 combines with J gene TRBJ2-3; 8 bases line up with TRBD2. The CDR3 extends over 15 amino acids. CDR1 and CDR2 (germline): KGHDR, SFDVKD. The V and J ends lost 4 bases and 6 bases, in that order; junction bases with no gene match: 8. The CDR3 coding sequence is TGTGCCACCAGTGACCCGACTAGCGCTGGCGATACGCAGTATTTT. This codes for CATSDPTSAGDTQYF.

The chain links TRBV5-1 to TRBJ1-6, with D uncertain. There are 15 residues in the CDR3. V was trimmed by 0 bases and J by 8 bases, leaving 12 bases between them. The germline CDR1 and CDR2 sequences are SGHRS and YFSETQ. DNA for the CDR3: TGCGCCAGCAGCTTGGCCCAACAGCCGGATTCACCCCTCCACTTT. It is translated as CASSLAQQPDSPLHF.

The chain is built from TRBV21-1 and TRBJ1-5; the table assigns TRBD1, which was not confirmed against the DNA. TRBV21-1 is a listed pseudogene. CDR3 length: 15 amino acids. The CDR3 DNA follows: TGTGCCAGCAGCAAAGGGACAGGGAGGCATCAGCCCCAGCATTTT. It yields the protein CASSKGTGRHQPQHF.

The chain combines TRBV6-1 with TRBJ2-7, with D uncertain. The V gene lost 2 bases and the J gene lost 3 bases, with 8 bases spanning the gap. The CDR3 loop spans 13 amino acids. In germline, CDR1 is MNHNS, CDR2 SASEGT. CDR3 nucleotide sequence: TGTGCCAGCAGTGAACTCGCAGGCTACGAGCAGTACTTC. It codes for CASSELAGYEQYF.

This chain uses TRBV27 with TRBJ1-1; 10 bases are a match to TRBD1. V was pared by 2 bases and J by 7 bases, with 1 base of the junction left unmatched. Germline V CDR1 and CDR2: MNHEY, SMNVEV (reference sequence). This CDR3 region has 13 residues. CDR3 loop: CASSLRTGGEAFF. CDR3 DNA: TGTGCCAGCAGTTTAAGGACAGGGGGTGAAGCTTTCTTT.

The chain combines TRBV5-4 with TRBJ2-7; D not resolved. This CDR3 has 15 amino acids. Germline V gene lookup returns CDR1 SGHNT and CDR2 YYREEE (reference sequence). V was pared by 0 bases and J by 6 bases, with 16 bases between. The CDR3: CASSLAPDNDGEQYF. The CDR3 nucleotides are TGTGCCAGCAGCTTGGCCCCTGACAATGATGGCGAGCAGTACTTC.

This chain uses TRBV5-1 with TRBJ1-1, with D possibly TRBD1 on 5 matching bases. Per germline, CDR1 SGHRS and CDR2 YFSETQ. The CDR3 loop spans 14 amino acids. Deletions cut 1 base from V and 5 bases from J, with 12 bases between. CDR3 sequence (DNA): TGCGCCAGCAGCTTGTTGCTCGGGGGAACTGAAGCTTTCTTT. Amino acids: CASSLLLGGTEAFF.

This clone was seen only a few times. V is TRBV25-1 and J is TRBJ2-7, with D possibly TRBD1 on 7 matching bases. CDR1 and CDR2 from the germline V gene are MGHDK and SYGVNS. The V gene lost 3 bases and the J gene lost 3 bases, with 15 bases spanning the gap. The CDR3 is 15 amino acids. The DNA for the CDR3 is TGTGCCAGCAGTGACCCAGGGGGGACCAGCTACGAGCAGTACTTC. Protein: CASSDPGGTSYEQYF.

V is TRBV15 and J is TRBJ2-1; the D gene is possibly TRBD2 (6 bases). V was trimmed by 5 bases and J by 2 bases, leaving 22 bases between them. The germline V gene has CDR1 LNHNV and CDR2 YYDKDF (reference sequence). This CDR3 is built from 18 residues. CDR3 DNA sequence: TGTGCCACCAGCCTAGACCCCGTTGGGACTCAAACCTACAATGAGCAGTTCTTC. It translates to CATSLDPVGTQTYNEQFF.

CDR3 sequence (DNA): TGTGCCAGCAGTTTCCAGGGCCGACAGACCCAGTACTTC. This codes for CASSFQGRQTQYF. The gene calls are TRBV6-5 and TRBJ2-5; D is perhaps TRBD1 (5 bases). Germline-derived CDR1 and CDR2 are MNHEY and SVGAGI. Trimming removed 4 bases at V and 6 bases at J, with 12 bases between. The CDR3 sequence is 13 residues long.

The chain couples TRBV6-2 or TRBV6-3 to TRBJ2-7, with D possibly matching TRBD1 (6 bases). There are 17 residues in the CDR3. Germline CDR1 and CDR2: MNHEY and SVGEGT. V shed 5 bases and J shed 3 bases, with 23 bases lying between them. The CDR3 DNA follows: TGTGCCAGCAGTCAATACCCTACAGGGTCCTCCTACTACGAGCAGTACTTC. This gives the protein CASSQYPTGSSYYEQYF.